A selection of T cell receptor beta chains follows, all from one sample in a study of T cells after yellow fever vaccination. A single record per CDR3 protein comes from TCRdb applying MiXCR to the 5' RACE reads. This sample has approximately 330,000 distinct CDR3 sequences, with around 13% found just once. This material consisted of CD4+ T cells sorted from PBMCs, taken 15 days after the yellow fever booster vaccination. These receptor sequences come from a man in his late teens or twenties who received the YFV17D yellow fever vaccine. Both conserved end residues are trimmed from each CDR3.

TRBJ2-3 | 13 | TRBV20-1 | SARPLGRGLDTQY
TRBJ1-5 | 11 | TRBV5-6 | ASSLGRNQPQH
TRBJ2-3 | 14 | TRBV5-1 | ASSQKAGTRFDTQY
TRBJ2-7 | 10 | TRBV5-5 | ASSFNSYEQY
TRBJ1-1 | 13 | TRBV4-2 | ASSQDAGGNTEAF
TRBJ2-4 | 12 | TRBV27 | ASSYLGTRDIQY
TRBJ2-5 | 13 | TRBV9 | ASSPLRTEQETQY
TRBJ2-1 | 11 | TRBV5-1 | ASSPERFNEQF
TRBJ2-7 | 13 | TRBV5-1 | ASSSPGLAGKEQY
TRBJ2-3 | 14 | TRBV20-1 | SVKATGAHSTDTQY
TRBJ2-5 | 12 | TRBV10-3 | ATGLAGAQETQY
TRBJ1-6 | 16 | TRBV4-1 | ASGAKDRQSSYNSPLH
TRBJ1-4 | 12 | TRBV30 | AWSVGMSNEKLF
TRBJ2-3 | 11 | TRBV7-9 | ASSLAGRDTQY
TRBJ2-3 | 10 | TRBV6-5 | ASSSWTDTQY
TRBJ1-6 | 12 | TRBV20-1 | SAQPWDRVSPLH
TRBJ1-1 | 13 | TRBV9 | ASSVGGGWDTEAF
TRBJ2-5 | 12 | TRBV7-2 | ASSLESGRKTQY
TRBJ2-6 | 14 | TRBV18 | ASSPSWSGGANVLT
TRBJ1-1 | 16 | TRBV25-1 | ASSEYGQGLRKATEAF
TRBJ1-3 | 13 | TRBV25-1 | ASSEPGTVGNTIY
TRBJ2-5 | 14 | TRBV7-2 | ASSLRVGGDTETQY
TRBJ1-2 | 12 | TRBV12-3/TRBV12-4 | ASSLASSNYGYT
TRBJ1-2 | 15 | TRBV28 | ASGSVVRLIERDGYT
TRBJ2-3 | 13 | TRBV5-6 | ASSQLAGDTDTQY
TRBJ1-4 | 13 | TRBV4-1 | ASSQTGTGGEKLF
TRBJ2-3 | 11 | TRBV19 | ASMGLGTDTQY
TRBJ1-1 | 8 | TRBV29-1 | SVKTGEAF
TRBJ2-3 | 11 | TRBV20-1 | SALTSGADTQY